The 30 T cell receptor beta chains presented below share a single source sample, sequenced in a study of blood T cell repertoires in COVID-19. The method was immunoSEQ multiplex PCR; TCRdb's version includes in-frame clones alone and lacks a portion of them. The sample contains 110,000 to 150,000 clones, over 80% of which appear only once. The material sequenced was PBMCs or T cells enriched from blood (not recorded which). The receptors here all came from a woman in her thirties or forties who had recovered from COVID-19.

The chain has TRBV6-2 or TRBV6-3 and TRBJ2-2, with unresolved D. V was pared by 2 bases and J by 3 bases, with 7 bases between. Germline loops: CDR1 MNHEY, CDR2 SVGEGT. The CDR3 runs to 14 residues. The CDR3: CASSYPQYTGELFF. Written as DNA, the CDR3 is TGTGCCAGCAGTTACCCACAGTACACCGGGGAGCTGTTTTTT.

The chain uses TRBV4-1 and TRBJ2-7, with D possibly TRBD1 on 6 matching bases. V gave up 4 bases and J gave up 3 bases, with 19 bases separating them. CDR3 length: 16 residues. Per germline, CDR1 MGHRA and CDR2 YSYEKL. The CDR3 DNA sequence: TGCGCCAGCAGCCCCGAGGGACCAGGGGCGGGCTACGAGCAGTACTTC. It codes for CASSPEGPGAGYEQYF.

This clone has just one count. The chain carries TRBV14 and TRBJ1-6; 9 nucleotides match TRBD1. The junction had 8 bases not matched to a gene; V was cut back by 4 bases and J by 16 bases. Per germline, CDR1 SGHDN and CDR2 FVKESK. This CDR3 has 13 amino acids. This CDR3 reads CASSPPTGGLLHF. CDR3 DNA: TGTGCCAGCAGCCCCCCGACAGGGGGGTTACTCCACTTT.

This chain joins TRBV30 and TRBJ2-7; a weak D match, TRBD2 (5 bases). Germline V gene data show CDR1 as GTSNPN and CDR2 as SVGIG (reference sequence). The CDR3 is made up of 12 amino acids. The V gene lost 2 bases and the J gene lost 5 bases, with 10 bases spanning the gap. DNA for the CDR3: TGTGCCTGGAGTCGGGGAAACCACGAGCAGTACTTC. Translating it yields CAWSRGNHEQYF.

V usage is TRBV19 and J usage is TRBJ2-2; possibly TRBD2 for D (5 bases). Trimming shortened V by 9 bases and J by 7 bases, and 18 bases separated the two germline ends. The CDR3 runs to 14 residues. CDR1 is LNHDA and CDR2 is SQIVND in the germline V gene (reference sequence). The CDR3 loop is CASIPSSWGGELFF. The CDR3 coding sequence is TGTGCCAGCATCCCGTCTAGCTGGGGCGGGGAGCTGTTTTTT. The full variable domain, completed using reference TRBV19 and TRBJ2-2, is DGGITQSPKYLFRKEGQNVTLSCEQNLNHDAMYWYRQDPGQGLRLIYYSQIVNDFQKGDIAEGYSVSREKKESFPLTVTSAQKNPTAFYLCASIPSSWGGELFFGEGSRLTVL.

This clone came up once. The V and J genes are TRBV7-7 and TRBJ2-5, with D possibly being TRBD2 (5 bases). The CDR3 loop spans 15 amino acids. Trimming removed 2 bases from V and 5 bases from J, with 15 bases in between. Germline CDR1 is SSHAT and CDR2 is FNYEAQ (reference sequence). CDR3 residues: CASSLSGGLGETQYF. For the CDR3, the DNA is TGTGCCAGCAGCTTATCTGGAGGATTGGGGGAGACCCAGTACTTC.

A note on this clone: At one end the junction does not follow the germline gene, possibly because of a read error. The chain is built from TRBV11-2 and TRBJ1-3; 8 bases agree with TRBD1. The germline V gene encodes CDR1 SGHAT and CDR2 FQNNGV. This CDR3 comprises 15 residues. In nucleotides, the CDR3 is TGTGCCAGCAGCGTAGACAGGGGTACGGGAAACACCATATATTTT. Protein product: CASSVDRGTGNTIYF.

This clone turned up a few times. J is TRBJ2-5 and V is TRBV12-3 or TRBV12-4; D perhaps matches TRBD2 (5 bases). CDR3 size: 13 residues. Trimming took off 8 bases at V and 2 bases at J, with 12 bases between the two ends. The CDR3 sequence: CASGMGVQETQYF. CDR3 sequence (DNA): TGTGCCAGCGGCATGGGAGTGCAAGAGACCCAGTACTTC.

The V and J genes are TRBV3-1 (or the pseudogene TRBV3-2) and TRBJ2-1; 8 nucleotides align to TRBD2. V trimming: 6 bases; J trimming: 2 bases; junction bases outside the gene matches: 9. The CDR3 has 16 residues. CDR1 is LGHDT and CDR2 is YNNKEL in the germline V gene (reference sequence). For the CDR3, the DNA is TGTGCCAGCAGTCCCCGATCGGGAGGGCCCTACAATGAGCAGTTCTTC. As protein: CASSPRSGGPYNEQFF.

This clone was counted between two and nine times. CDR3 residues: CASSLDGTGGTEAFF. The CDR3 DNA is TGTGCCAGCAGCTTGGATGGGACAGGGGGCACTGAAGCTTTCTTT. The chain is built from TRBV5-8 and TRBJ1-1; TRBD1 matches at 11 bases. From germline, CDR1 is SGHTS and CDR2 YDEGEE. V shed 0 bases and J 4 bases; nucleotides not matched to a gene: 2. The CDR3 is made up of 15 amino acids. Looking up the rest from reference TRBV5-8 and TRBJ1-1 gives the full variable domain: EAGVTQSPTHLIKTRGQQATLRCSPISGHTSVYWYQQALGLGLQFLLWYDEGEERNRGNFPPRFSGRQFPNYSSELNVNALELEDSALYLCASSLDGTGGTEAFFGQGTRLTVV.

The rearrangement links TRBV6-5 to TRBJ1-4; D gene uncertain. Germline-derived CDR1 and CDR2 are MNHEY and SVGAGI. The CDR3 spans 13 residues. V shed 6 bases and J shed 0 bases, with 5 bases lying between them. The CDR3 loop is CASSSSTNEKLFF. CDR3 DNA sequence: TGTGCCAGCAGCTCCTCAACTAATGAAAAACTGTTTTTT.

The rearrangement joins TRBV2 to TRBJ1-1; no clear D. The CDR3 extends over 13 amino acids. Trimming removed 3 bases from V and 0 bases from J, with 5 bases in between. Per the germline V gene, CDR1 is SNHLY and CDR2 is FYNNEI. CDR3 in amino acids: CASSDSLNTEAFF. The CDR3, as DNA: TGTGCCAGCAGTGACAGTCTGAACACTGAAGCTTTCTTT. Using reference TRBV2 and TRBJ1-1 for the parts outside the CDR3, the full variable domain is EPEVTQTPSHQVTQMGQEVILRCVPISNHLYFYWYRQILGQKVEFLVSFYNNEISEKSEIFDDQFSVERPDGSNFTLKIRSTKLEDSAMYFCASSDSLNTEAFFGQGTRLTVV.

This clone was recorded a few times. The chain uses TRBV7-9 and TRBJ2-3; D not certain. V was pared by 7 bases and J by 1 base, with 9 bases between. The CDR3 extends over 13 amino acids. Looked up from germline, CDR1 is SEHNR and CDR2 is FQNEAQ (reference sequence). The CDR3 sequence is CASMMPGTDTQYF. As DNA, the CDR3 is TGTGCCAGCATGATGCCGGGCACAGATACGCAGTATTTT.

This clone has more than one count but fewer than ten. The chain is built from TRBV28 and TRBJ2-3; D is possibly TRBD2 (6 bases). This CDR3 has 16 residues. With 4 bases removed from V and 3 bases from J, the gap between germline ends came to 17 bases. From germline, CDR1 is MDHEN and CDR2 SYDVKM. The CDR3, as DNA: TGTGCCAGCAGTTCCTTGGAGGGAGTTCGTACAGATACGCAGTATTTT. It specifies CASSSLEGVRTDTQYF.

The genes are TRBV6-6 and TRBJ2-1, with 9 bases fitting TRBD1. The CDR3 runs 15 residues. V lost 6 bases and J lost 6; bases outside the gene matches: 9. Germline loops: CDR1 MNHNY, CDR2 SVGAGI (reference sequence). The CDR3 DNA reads TGTGCCAGCAGCCTAGGGACAGGGCTTCTCAATGAGCAGTTCTTC. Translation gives CASSLGTGLLNEQFF.

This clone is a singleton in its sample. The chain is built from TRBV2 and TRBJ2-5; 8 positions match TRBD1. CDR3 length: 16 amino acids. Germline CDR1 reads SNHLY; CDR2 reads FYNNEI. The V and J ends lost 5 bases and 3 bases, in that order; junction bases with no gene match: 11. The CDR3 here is CASSQGRDRREETQYF. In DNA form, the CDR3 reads TGTGCCAGCAGTCAAGGCCGGGACAGGCGGGAAGAGACCCAGTACTTC.

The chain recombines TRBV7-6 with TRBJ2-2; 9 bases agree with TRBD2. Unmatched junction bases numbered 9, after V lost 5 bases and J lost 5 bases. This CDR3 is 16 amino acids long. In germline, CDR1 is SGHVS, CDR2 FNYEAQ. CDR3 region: CASSLVAGELTGELFF. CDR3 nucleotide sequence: TGTGCCAGCAGCCTTGTAGCGGGAGAGTTGACCGGGGAGCTGTTTTTT. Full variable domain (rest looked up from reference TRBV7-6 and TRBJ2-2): GAGVSQSPRYKVTKRGQDVALRCDPISGHVSLYWYRQALGQGPEFLTYFNYEAQQDKSGLPNDRFSAERPEGSISTLTIQRTEQRDSAMYRCASSLVAGELTGELFFGEGSRLTVL.

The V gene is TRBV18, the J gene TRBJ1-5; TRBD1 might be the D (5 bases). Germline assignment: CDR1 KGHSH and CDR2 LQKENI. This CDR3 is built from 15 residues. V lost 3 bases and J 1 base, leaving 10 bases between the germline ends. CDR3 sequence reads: CASSPSDRSNQPQHF. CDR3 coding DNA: TGTGCCAGCTCACCTTCCGACAGAAGCAATCAGCCCCAGCATTTT.

The CDR3: CASTPWGGQMNTEAFF. CDR3 coding DNA: TGTGCCAGCACCCCCTGGGGGGGACAAATGAACACTGAAGCTTTCTTT. This rearrangement joins TRBV5-4 to TRBJ1-1; D might be TRBD1 (6 bases). V was cut by 6 bases and J by 0 bases, with 18 bases left in between. Germline values: CDR1 SGHNT, CDR2 YYREEE (reference sequence). The CDR3 runs 16 residues.

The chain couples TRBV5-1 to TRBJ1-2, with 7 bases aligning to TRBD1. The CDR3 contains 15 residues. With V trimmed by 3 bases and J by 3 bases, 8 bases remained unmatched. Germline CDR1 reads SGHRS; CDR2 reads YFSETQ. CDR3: CASSSSSTGDYGYTF. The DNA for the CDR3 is TGCGCCAGCAGCTCATCATCCACAGGGGACTATGGCTACACCTTC.

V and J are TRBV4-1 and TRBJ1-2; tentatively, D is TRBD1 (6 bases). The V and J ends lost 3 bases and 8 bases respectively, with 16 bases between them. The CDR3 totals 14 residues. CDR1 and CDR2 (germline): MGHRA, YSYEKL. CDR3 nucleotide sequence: TGCGCCAGCAGCCACCCCCCAGGGGTTTCAGGCTACACCTTC. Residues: CASSHPPGVSGYTF.

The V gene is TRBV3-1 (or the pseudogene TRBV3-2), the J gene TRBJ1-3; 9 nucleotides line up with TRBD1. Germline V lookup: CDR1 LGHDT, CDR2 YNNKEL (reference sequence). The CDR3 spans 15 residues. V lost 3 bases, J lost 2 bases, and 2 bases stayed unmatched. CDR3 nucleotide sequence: TGTGCCAGCAGCCAGGGGACAGGGACTGGAAACACCATATATTTT. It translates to CASSQGTGTGNTIYF.

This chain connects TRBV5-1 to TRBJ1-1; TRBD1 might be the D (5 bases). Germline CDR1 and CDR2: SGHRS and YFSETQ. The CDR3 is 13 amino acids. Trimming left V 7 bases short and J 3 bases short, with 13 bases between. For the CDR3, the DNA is TGCGCCAGCTGCGTACAGGTAGACACTGAAGCTTTCTTT. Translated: CASCVQVDTEAFF.

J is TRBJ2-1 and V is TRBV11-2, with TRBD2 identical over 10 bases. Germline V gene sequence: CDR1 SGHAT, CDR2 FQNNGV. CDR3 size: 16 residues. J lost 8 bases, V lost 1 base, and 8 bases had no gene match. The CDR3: CASSLVVVAGGDEQFF. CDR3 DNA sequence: TGTGCCAGCAGCTTAGTAGTAGTAGCGGGGGGAGATGAGCAGTTCTTC.

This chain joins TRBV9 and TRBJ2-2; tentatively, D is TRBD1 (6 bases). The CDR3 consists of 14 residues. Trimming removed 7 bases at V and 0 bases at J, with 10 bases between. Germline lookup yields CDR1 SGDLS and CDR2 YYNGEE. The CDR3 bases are TGTGCCAGCGAAGGACAGACGAACACCGGGGAGCTGTTTTTT. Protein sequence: CASEGQTNTGELFF. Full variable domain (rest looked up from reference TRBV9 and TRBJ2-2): DSGVTQTPKHLITATGQRVTLRCSPRSGDLSVYWYQQSLDQGLQFLIQYYNGEERAKGNILERFSAQQFPDLHSELNLSSLELGDSALYFCASEGQTNTGELFFGEGSRLTVL.

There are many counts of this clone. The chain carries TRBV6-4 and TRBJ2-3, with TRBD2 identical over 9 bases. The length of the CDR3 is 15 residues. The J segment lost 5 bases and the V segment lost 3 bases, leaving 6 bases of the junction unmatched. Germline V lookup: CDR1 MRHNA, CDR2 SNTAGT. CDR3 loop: CASSESGGPIDTQYF. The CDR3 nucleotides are TGTGCCAGCAGTGAGAGCGGGGGGCCAATAGATACGCAGTATTTT.

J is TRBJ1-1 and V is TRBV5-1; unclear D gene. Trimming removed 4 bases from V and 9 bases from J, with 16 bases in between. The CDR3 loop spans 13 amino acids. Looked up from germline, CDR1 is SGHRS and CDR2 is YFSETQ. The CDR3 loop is CASSDAARDQAFF. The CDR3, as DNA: TGCGCCAGCAGCGACGCGGCCCGTGATCAAGCTTTCTTT.

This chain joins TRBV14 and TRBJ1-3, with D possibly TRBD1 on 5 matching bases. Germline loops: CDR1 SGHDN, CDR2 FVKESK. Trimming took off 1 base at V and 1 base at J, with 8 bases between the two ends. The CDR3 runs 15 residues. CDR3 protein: CASSQVRGSGNTIYF. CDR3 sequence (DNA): TGTGCCAGCAGCCAAGTCCGGGGGTCTGGAAACACCATATATTTT.

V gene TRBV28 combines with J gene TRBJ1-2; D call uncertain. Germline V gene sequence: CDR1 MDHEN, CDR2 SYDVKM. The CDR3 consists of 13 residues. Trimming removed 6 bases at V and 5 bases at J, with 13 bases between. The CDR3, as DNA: TGTGCCAGCAGGCCAACAAAGGAGTATGGCTACACCTTC. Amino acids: CASRPTKEYGYTF.

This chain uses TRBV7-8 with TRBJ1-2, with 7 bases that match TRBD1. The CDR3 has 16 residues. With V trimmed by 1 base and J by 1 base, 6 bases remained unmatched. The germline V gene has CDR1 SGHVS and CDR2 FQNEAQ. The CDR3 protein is CASSLVGTAFNYGYTF. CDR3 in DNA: TGTGCCAGCAGCTTAGTCGGGACAGCCTTTAACTATGGCTACACCTTC.